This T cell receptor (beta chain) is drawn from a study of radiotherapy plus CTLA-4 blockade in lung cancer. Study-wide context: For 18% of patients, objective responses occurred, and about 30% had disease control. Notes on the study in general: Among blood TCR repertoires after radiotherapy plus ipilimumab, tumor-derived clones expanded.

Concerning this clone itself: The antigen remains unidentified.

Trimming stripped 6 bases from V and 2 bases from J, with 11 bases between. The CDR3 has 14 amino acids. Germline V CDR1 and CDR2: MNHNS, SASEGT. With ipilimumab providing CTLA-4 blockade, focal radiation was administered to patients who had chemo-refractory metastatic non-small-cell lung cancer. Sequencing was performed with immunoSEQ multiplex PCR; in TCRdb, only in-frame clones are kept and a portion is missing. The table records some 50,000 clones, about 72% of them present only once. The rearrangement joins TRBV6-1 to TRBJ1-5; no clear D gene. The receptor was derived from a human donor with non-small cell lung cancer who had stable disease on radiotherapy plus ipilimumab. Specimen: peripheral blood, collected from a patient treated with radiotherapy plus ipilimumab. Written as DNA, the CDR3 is TGTGCCAGCAGAGCCACGGATGGCAATCAGCCCCAGCATTTT. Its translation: CASRATDGNQPQHF.